The text below deals with one TCR beta chain. Antigen unknown. The data stem from a study of T cell responses to AZD1222 COVID-19 vaccine. Study conclusions and caveats: CD4 TCRs covered the whole spike, strongest at regions 160-218 and 743-854. Repertoires were sampled only after the peak T cell response. In a largely white British group with more females than males, clonal diversity was possibly underestimated.

Clones were read by immunoSEQ multiplex PCR, and TCRdb kept only the in-frame ones, dropping some. The data contain about 120,000 clones, roughly 90% of them singletons. The TCR originated in an adult in good health. The specimen was peripheral blood, collected on day 0 of AZD1222 vaccination.

CDR3 protein: CASSYTPWTYNSPLHF. The CDR3, as DNA: TGTGCCAGCAGTTACACCCCTTGGACCTATAATTCACCCCTCCACTTT. The rearrangement links TRBV6-5 to TRBJ1-6, with D unclear. Deletions cut 2 bases from V and 2 bases from J, with 10 bases between. This CDR3 has 16 residues. Germline V gene sequence: CDR1 MNHEY, CDR2 SVGAGI.